The 22 T cell receptor beta chains listed next were all sequenced from one sample in a study of Ad26.COV2.S vaccination and SARS-CoV-2 variants. Method: immunoSEQ multiplex PCR; TCRdb's copy keeps in-frame clones and lacks some. The sample gives about 420,000 clones, more than 75% of which show up once; 3.5% to 4% is in the top ten. Treatment of the sample: about 20 received Ad26.COV2.S at low or high dose, single or two shots; 5 received placebo; per-sample allocation not given. On day 63 after the first injection, vaccine and placebo recipients gave samples. This specimen consisted of peripheral blood, obtained in a trial of Ad26.COV2.S vaccine versus placebo. Source of these receptors: a person aged 18-65 years who received the Ad26.COV2.S COVID-19 vaccine or a placebo.

The V gene is TRBV12-3 or TRBV12-4, the J gene TRBJ1-4; D gene unclear. The CDR3 is 13 residues long. Trimming removed 2 bases from V and 8 bases from J, with 9 bases in between. CDR3 region: CASSLIHREKLFF. CDR3 sequence (DNA): TGTGCCAGCAGTTTAATACACCGGGAAAAACTGTTTTTT.

The rearrangement links TRBV3-1 (or the pseudogene TRBV3-2) to TRBJ1-2; 7 nucleotides line up with TRBD1. The CDR3 loop spans 15 amino acids. The V segment lost 3 bases and the J segment 4 bases; nucleotides outside the gene matches: 8. Germline CDR1 reads LGHDT; CDR2 reads YNNKEL (reference sequence). The CDR3: CASSHQSGQSYGYTF. The CDR3 bases are TGTGCCAGCAGCCACCAATCGGGACAGTCCTATGGCTACACCTTC.

This sequence joins TRBV6-2 or TRBV6-3 and TRBJ1-5; D possibly corresponds to TRBD1 (6 bases). The CDR3 has 17 amino acids. The V gene lost 1 base and the J gene lost 2 bases, with 15 bases spanning the gap. Germline V CDR1 and CDR2: MNHEY, SVGEGT. In nucleotides, the CDR3 is TGTGCCAGCAGTTACTTGGGCAGGGGATACGGCAATCAGCCCCAGCATTTT. Translated: CASSYLGRGYGNQPQHF.

CDR3 protein: CASTRSPVRGRTEAFF. Here the CDR3 DNA reads TGTGCCAGCACCCGTAGTCCTGTTCGGGGCCGGACTGAAGCTTTCTTT. This chain joins TRBV9 and TRBJ1-1; TRBD1 might be the D (5 bases). Trimming removed 6 bases from V and 5 bases from J, with 23 bases in between. The CDR3 sequence is 16 residues long. Germline CDR1 is SGDLS and CDR2 is YYNGEE.

The rearrangement uses TRBV5-8 and TRBJ1-6; no definite D call. The length of the CDR3 is 13 residues. Trimming stripped 1 base from V and 6 bases from J, with 5 bases between. Looked up from germline, CDR1 is SGHTS and CDR2 is YDEGEE. CDR3 residues: CASSLRRNSPLHF. Written as DNA, the CDR3 is TGTGCCAGCAGCTTGAGACGTAATTCACCCCTCCACTTT.

CDR3 nucleotide sequence: TGTGCCAGCATTAGGACAGCCTCCCCCGGGGAGCTGTTTTTT. Protein: CASIRTASPGELFF. The V and J genes are TRBV6-5 and TRBJ2-2, with TRBD1 as a possible D gene (6 bases). Trimming removed 7 bases at V and 6 bases at J, with 15 bases between. This CDR3 region has 14 residues. Germline V gene sequence: CDR1 MNHEY, CDR2 SVGAGI.

The V and J genes are TRBV7-2 and TRBJ1-1; 8 bases are a match to TRBD1. CDR3 length: 15 amino acids. V was clipped by 1 base and J by 3 bases; unmatched bases: 4. The germline V gene encodes CDR1 SGHTA and CDR2 FQGNSA. The CDR3 sequence is CASSLEAGGDTEAFF. For the CDR3, the DNA is TGTGCCAGCAGCTTAGAGGCAGGGGGCGACACTGAAGCTTTCTTT.

The CDR3 DNA reads TGTGCCACCACCCTACCTCCGGGGACAGGGGTGGATACGCAGTATTTT. Translation: CATTLPPGTGVDTQYF. V gene TRBV24-1 combines with J gene TRBJ2-3; 10 bases map to TRBD1. With V trimmed by 8 bases and J by 6 bases, 13 bases remained unmatched. The CDR3 is 16 amino acids. Germline assignment: CDR1 KGHDR and CDR2 SFDVKD.

The chain uses TRBV7-9 and TRBJ1-1; 7 positions agree with TRBD1. There are 16 residues in the CDR3. From germline, CDR1 is SEHNR and CDR2 FQNEAQ (reference sequence). V dropped 5 bases and J dropped 6; count of bases not matched to a gene: 15. For the CDR3, the DNA is TGTGCCAGCAGCAATGACAGGGAGGGTTATAGTGCTGAAGCTTTCTTT. Translated, it gives CASSNDREGYSAEAFF.

This chain connects TRBV10-3 to TRBJ2-3, with 8 nucleotides matching TRBD1. The CDR3 spans 17 residues. Germline CDR1 is ENHRY and CDR2 is SYGVKD. With V trimmed by 0 bases and J by 1 base, 6 bases remained unmatched. In DNA form, the CDR3 reads TGTGCCATCAGTGAGTCTGGACAGGGCGGAGGCACAGATACGCAGTATTTT. Its translation: CAISESGQGGGTDTQYF.

The chain couples TRBV2 to TRBJ2-4; D is possibly TRBD1 (5 bases). Per germline, CDR1 SNHLY and CDR2 FYNNEI. V was cut by 5 bases and J by 0 bases, with 20 bases left in between. This CDR3 region has 18 residues. In DNA form, the CDR3 reads TGTGCCAGCAGTTATTCTGGACATTTATTGCTAGCCAAAAACATTCAGTACTTC. It codes for CASSYSGHLLLAKNIQYF.

The sample holds a few counts of this clone. V is TRBV7-6 and J is TRBJ1-1; D might be TRBD1 (6 bases). Deletions cut 1 base from V and 7 bases from J, with 16 bases between. The germline CDR1 and CDR2 sequences are SGHVS and FNYEAQ. The CDR3 is made up of 15 amino acids. The CDR3, as DNA: TGTGCCAGCAGCTTAGGAGTGGGGACAATAATTGAAGCTTTCTTT. Its protein product is CASSLGVGTIIEAFF. Variable domain in full (rest from reference TRBV7-6 and TRBJ1-1): GAGVSQSPRYKVTKRGQDVALRCDPISGHVSLYWYRQALGQGPEFLTYFNYEAQQDKSGLPNDRFSAERPEGSISTLTIQRTEQRDSAMYRCASSLGVGTIIEAFFGQGTRLTVV.

The V gene is TRBV10-2, the J gene TRBJ1-2, with D perhaps TRBD1 (6 bases). The CDR3 extends over 14 amino acids. V lost 8 bases, J lost 8 bases, and 21 bases lay in between. The V gene's germline CDR1 is WSHSY and CDR2 SAAADI. The CDR3 loop is CASSRGGTLDGYTF. CDR3 DNA: TGCGCCAGCTCAAGGGGGGGGACCTTGGACGGCTACACCTTC.

The chain links TRBV11-2 to TRBJ2-7; unclear D gene. This CDR3 region has 13 residues. The V end lost 3 bases, the J end lost 4 bases, and 10 bases lay between the germline ends. In germline, CDR1 is SGHAT, CDR2 FQNNGV. Here the CDR3 reads CASSFGGSYEQYF. CDR3 nucleotides: TGTGCCAGCAGCTTTGGTGGATCATACGAGCAGTACTTC.

This clone was seen just once. The chain employs TRBV5-1 and TRBJ1-4; D is possibly TRBD1 (5 bases). Germline CDR1 SGHRS, CDR2 YFSETQ. V was clipped by 2 bases and J by 6 bases, with 17 bases between them. The CDR3 sequence is 16 residues long. In DNA form, the CDR3 reads TGCGCCAGCAGCTTAGGGGTCGGCGAATCATATGAAAAACTGTTTTTT. Residues: CASSLGVGESYEKLFF.

On this clone itself: In the same sample, other DNA sequences code for this CDR3. The chain is built from TRBV5-1 and TRBJ2-6; D is unclear. V lost 2 bases to trimming and J lost 0 bases, with 0 bases between them. Germline CDR1 and CDR2: SGHRS and YFSETQ. This CDR3 has 13 residues. CDR3 DNA: TGCGCCAGCAGCTTCTCTGGGGCCAACGTCCTGACTTTC. Its translation: CASSFSGANVLTF.

This chain links TRBV19 with TRBJ1-2; 8 nucleotides align to TRBD1. The germline gives CDR1 LNHDA, CDR2 SQIVND (reference sequence). The CDR3 contains 13 residues. With V trimmed by 10 bases and J by 8 bases, 12 bases remained unmatched. CDR3 residues: CATKPQGAWGYTF. The CDR3 DNA follows: TGTGCCACAAAGCCCCAGGGGGCGTGGGGCTACACCTTC. The variable domain in full, completed from reference TRBV19 and TRBJ1-2, reads DGGITQSPKYLFRKEGQNVTLSCEQNLNHDAMYWYRQDPGQGLRLIYYSQIVNDFQKGDIAEGYSVSREKKESFPLTVTSAQKNPTAFYLCATKPQGAWGYTFGSGTRLTVV.

The chain recombines TRBV30 with TRBJ2-2, with unresolved D. The CDR3 sequence is 14 residues long. Germline lookup yields CDR1 GTSNPN and CDR2 SVGIG (reference sequence). The V and J ends lost 7 bases and 0 bases respectively, with 12 bases between them. The CDR3 region has the DNA TGTGCCTCCTTGACGGAAGCGAACACCGGGGAGCTGTTTTTT. It codes for CASLTEANTGELFF.

The chain couples TRBV5-8 to TRBJ1-2; 9 bases align to TRBD1. V lost 5 bases, J lost 13 bases, and 0 bases stayed unmatched. The CDR3 extends over 9 amino acids. Germline V lookup: CDR1 SGHTS, CDR2 YDEGEE. The CDR3 nucleotides are TGTGCCAGCAGGGACAGGGGCACCTTC. This translates into CASRDRGTF.

With regard to this clone: This sample includes further DNA sequences coding for the same CDR3. This chain uses TRBV28 with TRBJ2-7; D remains ambiguous. The ends were cut back, 3 bases at V and 4 bases at J, with 4 bases in the middle. The CDR3 has 11 amino acids. Per germline, CDR1 MDHEN and CDR2 SYDVKM. CDR3 nucleotide sequence: TGTGCCAGCAGTTTCAAATACGAGCAGTACTTC. Translating it yields CASSFKYEQYF.

This chain links TRBV21-1 with TRBJ1-5. TRBV21-1 is termed a pseudogene. This CDR3 is built from 13 residues. The CDR3 here is CASSRLGNQPQHF. The CDR3 DNA is TGTGCCAGCAGCCGCTTGGGGAATCAGCCCCAGCATTTT.

The V and J genes are TRBV14 and TRBJ2-1; 11 bases map to TRBD2. Germline V gene sequence: CDR1 SGHDN, CDR2 FVKESK. There are 16 residues in the CDR3. V was clipped by 4 bases and J by 9 bases; unmatched bases: 11. The CDR3 coding sequence is TGTGCCAGCAGCCTATTAGCGGGGGGGCCTTTCACTGAGCAGTTCTTC. This codes for CASSLLAGGPFTEQFF.